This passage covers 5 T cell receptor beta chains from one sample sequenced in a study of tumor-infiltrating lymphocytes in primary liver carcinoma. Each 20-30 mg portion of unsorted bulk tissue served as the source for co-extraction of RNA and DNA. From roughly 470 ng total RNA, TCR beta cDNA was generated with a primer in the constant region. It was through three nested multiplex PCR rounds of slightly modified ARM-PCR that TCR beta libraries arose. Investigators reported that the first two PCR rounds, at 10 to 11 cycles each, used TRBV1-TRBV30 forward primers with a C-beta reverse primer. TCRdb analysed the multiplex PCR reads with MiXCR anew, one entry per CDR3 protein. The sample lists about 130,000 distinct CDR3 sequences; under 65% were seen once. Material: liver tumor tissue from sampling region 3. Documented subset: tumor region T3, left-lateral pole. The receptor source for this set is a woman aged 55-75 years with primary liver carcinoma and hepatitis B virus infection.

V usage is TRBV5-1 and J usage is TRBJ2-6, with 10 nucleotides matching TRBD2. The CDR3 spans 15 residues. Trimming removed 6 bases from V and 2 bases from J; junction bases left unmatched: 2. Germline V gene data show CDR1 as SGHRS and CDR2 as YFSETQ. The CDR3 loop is CASKAGGPGANVLTF. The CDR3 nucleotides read TGCGCCAGCAAAGCGGGAGGGCCTGGGGCCAACGTCCTGACTTTC.

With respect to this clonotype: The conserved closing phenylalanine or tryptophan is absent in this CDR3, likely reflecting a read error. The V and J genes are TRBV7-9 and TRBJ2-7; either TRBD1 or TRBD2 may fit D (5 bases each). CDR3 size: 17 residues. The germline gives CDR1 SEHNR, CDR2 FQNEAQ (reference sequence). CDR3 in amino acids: CAGSPTGRQMASYEQYI. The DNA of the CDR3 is TGTGCCGGCAGCCCCACGGGGCGACAAATGGCCTCCTACGAGCAGTACATC.

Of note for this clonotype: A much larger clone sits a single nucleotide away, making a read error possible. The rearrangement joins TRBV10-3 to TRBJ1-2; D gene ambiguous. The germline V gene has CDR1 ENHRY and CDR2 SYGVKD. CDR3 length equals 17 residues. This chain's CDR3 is CAIGEEGSWAGNYGYTF. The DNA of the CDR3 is TGTGCCATCGGTGAGGAGGGAAGCTGGGCTGGCAACTATGGCTACACCTTC.

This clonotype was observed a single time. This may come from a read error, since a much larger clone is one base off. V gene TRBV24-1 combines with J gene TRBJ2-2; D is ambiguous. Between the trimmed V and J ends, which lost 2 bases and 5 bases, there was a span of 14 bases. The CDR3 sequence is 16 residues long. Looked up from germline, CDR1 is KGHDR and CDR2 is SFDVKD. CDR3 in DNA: TGTGCCACCAGTGATTCCCCAAGACAAAAGACCGGGGAGCTGTTTTTT. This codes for CATSDSPRQKTGELFF.

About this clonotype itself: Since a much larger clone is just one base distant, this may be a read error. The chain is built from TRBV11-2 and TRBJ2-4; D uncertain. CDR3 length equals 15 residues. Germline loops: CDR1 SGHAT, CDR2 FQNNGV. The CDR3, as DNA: TGTGTCAGCACCACTTCGGCGGTAGCCAAAAACATTCTGTACTTC. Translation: CVSTTSAVAKNILYF.